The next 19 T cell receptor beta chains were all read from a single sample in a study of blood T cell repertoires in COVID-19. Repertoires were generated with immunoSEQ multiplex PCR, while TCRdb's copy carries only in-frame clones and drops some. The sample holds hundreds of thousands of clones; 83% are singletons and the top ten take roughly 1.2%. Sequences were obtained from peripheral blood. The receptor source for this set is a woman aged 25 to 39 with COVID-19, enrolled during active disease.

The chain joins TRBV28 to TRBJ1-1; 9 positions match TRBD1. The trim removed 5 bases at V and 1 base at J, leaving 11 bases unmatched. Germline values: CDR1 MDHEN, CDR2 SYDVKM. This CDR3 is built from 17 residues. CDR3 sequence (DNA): TGTGCCAGCAGTATCCGGACAGGGGCGGGTGGGAACACTGAAGCTTTCTTT. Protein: CASSIRTGAGGNTEAFF.

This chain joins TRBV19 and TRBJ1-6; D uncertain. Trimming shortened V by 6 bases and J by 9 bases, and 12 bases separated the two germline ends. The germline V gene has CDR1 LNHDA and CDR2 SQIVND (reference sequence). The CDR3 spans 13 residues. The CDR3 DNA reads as TGTGCCAGTAGATCCCGCGGGATTTCACCCCTCCACTTT. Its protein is CASRSRGISPLHF.

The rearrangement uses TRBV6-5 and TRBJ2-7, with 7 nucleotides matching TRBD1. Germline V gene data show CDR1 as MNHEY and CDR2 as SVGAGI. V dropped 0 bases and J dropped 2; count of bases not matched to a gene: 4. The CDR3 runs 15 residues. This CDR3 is CASSYSPGGTYEQYF. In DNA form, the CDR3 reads TGTGCCAGCAGTTACTCGCCAGGGGGTACCTACGAGCAGTACTTC.

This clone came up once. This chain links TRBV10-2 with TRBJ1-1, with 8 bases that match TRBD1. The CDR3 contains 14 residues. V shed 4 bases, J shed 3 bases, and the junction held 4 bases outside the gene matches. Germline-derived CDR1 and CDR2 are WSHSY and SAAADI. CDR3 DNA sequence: TGCGCCAGCAGTGGAGGACAGGGATACACTGAAGCTTTCTTT. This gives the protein CASSGGQGYTEAFF.

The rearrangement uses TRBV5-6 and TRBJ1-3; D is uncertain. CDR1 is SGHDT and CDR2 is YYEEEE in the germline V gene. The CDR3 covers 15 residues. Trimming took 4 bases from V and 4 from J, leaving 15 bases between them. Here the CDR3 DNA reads TGTGCCAGCAGCCGCGGATACTGGGAGGGAAACACCATATATTTT. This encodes CASSRGYWEGNTIYF. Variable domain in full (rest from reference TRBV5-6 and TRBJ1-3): DAGVTQSPTHLIKTRGQQVTLRCSPKSGHDTVSWYQQALGQGPQFIFQYYEEEERQRGNFPDRFSGHQFPNYSSELNVNALLLGDSALYLCASSRGYWEGNTIYFGEGSWLTVV.

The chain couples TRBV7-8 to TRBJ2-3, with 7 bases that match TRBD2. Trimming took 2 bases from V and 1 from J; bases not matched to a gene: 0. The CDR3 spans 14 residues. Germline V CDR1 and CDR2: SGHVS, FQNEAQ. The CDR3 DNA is TGTGCCAGCAGCTTAACTAGCGGCACAGATACGCAGTATTTT. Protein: CASSLTSGTDTQYF.

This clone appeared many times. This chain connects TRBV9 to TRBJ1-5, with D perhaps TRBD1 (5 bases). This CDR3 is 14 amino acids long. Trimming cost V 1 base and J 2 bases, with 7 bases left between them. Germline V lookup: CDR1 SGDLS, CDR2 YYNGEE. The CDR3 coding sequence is TGTGCCAGCAGCGTATGGGGGGGCAATCAGCCCCAGCATTTT. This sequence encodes CASSVWGGNQPQHF.

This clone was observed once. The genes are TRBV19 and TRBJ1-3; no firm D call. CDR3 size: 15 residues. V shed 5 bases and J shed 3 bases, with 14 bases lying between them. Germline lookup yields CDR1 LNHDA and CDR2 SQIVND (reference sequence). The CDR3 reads CASSRTLDGGNTIYF. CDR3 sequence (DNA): TGTGCCAGTAGTCGGACTCTCGACGGTGGAAACACCATATATTTT.

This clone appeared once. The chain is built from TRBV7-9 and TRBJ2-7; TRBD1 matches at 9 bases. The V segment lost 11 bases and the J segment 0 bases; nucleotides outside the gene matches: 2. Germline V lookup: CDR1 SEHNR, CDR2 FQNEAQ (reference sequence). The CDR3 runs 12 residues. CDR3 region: CAGTGSSYEQYF. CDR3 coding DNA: TGTGCCGGGACAGGGAGCTCCTACGAGCAGTACTTC.

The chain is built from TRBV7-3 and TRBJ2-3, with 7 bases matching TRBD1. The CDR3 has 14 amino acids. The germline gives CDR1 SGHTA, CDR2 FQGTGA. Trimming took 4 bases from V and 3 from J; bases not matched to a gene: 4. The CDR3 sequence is CASSSNRGTDTQYF. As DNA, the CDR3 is TGTGCCAGCAGCTCCAACAGGGGAACAGATACGCAGTATTTT.

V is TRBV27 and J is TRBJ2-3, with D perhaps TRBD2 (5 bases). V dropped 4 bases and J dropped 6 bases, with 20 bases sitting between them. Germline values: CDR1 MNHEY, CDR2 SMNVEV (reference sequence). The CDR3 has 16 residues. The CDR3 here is CASSSEHTGMVDTQYF. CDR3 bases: TGTGCCAGCAGTTCCGAGCATACCGGGATGGTGGATACGCAGTATTTT.

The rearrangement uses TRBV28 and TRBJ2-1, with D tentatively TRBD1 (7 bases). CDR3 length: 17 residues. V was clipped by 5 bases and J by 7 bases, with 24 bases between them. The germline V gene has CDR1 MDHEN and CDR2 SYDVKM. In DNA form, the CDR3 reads TGTGCCAGCAGTACTATTTCGCGCCCCAGGGGGAGGAATGAGCAGTTCTTC. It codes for CASSTISRPRGRNEQFF.

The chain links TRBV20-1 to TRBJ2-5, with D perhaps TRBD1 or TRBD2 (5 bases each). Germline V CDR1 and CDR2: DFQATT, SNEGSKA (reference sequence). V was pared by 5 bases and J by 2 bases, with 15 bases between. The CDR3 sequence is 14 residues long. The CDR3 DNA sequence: TGCAGTGCTCGTGGGACGGACTCTCAAGAGACCCAGTACTTC. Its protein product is CSARGTDSQETQYF.

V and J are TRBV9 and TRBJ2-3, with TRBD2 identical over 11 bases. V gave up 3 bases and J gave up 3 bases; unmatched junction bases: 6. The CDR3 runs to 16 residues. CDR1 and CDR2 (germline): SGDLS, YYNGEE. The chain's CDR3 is CASSAGSGGATDTQYF. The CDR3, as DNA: TGTGCCAGCAGCGCCGGTAGCGGGGGGGCAACAGATACGCAGTATTTT.

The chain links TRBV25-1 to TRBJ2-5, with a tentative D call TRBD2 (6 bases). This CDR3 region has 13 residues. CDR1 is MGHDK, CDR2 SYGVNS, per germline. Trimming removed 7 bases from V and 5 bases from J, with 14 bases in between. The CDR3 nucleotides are TGTGCCAGCAAGCTTTATGGAGGGGAGACCCAGTACTTC. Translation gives CASKLYGGETQYF.

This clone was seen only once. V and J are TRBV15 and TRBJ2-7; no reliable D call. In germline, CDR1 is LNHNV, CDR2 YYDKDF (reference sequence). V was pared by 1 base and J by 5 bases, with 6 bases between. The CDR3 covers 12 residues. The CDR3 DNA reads TGTGCCACCAGCAGAGGGTCAGACGAGCAGTACTTC. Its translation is CATSRGSDEQYF.

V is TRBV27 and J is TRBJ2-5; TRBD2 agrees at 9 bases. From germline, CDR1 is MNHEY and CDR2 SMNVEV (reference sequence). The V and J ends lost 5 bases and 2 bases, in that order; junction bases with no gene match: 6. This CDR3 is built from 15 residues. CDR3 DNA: TGTGCCAGCAGTCGAATAGCGGGGGCGCAAGAGACCCAGTACTTC. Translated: CASSRIAGAQETQYF.

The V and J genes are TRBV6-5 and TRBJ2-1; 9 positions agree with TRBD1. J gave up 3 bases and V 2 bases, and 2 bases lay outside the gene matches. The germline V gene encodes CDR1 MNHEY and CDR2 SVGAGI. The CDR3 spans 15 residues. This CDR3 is CASSYGTGNYNEQFF. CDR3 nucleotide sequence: TGTGCCAGCAGTTACGGGACAGGGAACTACAATGAGCAGTTCTTC.

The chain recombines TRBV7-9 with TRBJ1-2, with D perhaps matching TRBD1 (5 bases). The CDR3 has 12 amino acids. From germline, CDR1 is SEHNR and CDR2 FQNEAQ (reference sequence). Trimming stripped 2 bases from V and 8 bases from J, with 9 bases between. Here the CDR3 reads CASSLPGQGYTF. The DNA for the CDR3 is TGTGCCAGCAGCTTACCAGGACAAGGCTACACCTTC.